Each of the 14 T cell receptor beta chains below was sequenced from the same sample in a study of low-dose radiotherapy and immunotherapy resistance in tumors. Time point of the sample: before trial treatment. Covering alpha and beta chains, TRAV- and TRBV-specific primers were used for the first-strand cDNA. For amplifying TCRs, the PCR ran for about 22 cycles with Phusion, which was used together with a constant-region primer and the adapter on the V primers. MiXCR, applied by TCRdb to the reads, yields one record per CDR3 protein. The sample contains about 82,000 distinct CDR3 sequences, about 19% of which appear only once. The starting material was PBMCs, obtained before treatment. Receptors originate from a male donor with prostate cancer.

This clonotype was counted many times. This chain connects TRBV5-5 to TRBJ2-6, with a possible D match to TRBD2 (6 bases). CDR1 and CDR2 (germline): SGHKS, YYEKEE (reference sequence). V lost 5 bases and J 0 bases, leaving 12 bases between the germline ends. The CDR3 totals 16 residues. This chain's CDR3 is CASSSSRDSGANVLTF. The CDR3 coding sequence is TGTGCCAGCAGTTCCTCGCGGGACTCTGGGGCCAACGTCCTGACTTTC.

In its sample, this clonotype was seen many times. This chain uses TRBV29-1 with TRBJ1-4; 8 bases are shared with TRBD1. Germline V lookup: CDR1 SQVTM, CDR2 ANQGSEA. The ends lost 6 bases at V and 6 bases at J; junction bases unmatched: 12. This CDR3 spans 15 amino acids. CDR3 loop: CSVAGQGVRHEKLFF. CDR3 nucleotides: TGCAGCGTCGCAGGACAGGGCGTCCGTCATGAAAAACTGTTTTTT. Full variable domain (remainder filled in from reference TRBV29-1 and TRBJ1-4): SAVISQKPSRDICQRGTSLTIQCQVDSQVTMMFWYRQQPGQSLTLIATANQGSEATYESGFVIDKFPISRPNLTFSTLTVSNMSPEDSSIYLCSVAGQGVRHEKLFFGSGTQLSVL.

This clonotype was seen repeatedly, ten times or more. The CDR3 sequence: CASSFPGQGGRGETQYF. The CDR3 bases are TGTGCCAGCAGTTTTCCAGGACAGGGGGGACGAGGGGAGACCCAGTACTTC. V and J are TRBV28 and TRBJ2-5; 10 bases match TRBD1. The CDR3 sequence is 17 residues long. CDR1 and CDR2 from the germline V gene are MDHEN and SYDVKM. The J segment lost 5 bases and the V segment lost 3 bases, leaving 12 bases of the junction unmatched.

This clonotype was detected many times. The rearrangement links TRBV6-2 or TRBV6-3 to TRBJ2-7; TRBD2 might be the D (5 bases). CDR3 length equals 16 residues. Germline V gene sequence: CDR1 MNHEY, CDR2 SVGEGT. Trimming removed 2 bases at V and 3 bases at J, with 17 bases between. This CDR3 reads CASSYPPRQRDYEQYF. The CDR3 DNA reads TGTGCCAGCAGTTACCCCCCCCGGCAACGGGACTACGAGCAGTACTTC.

This clonotype was observed many times. The J gene is TRBJ1-2, the V gene TRBV19; D is unresolved. CDR1 LNHDA and CDR2 SQIVND come from the germline V gene (reference sequence). Trimming stripped 7 bases from V and 5 bases from J, with 29 bases between. CDR3 size: 18 residues. As DNA, the CDR3 is TGTGCCAGTACCCCTGATTTGGGAAATAGACCGGCCTCGTATGGCTACACCTTC. Its translation: CASTPDLGNRPASYGYTF.

Comment on this clonotype: A much larger clone lies a single base off, so this may be a read error. The chain combines TRBV7-2 with TRBJ1-5; D is possibly TRBD1 (6 bases). Germline CDR1 SGHTA, CDR2 FQGNSA. There are 15 residues in the CDR3. The V and J ends lost 4 bases and 0 bases respectively, with 10 bases between them. CDR3 amino acids: CASSSQGFSNQPQHF. As DNA, the CDR3 is TGTGCCAGCAGCTCACAGGGATTTAGCAATCAGCCCCAGCATTTT.

V usage is TRBV27 and J usage is TRBJ1-5; D is uncertain. V gave up 4 bases and J gave up 4 bases, with 2 bases separating them. Germline V gives CDR1 MNHEY, CDR2 SMNVEV (reference sequence). CDR3 length equals 11 residues. The CDR3 sequence: CASSSNQPQHF. Here the CDR3 DNA reads TGTGCCAGCAGTTCGAATCAGCCCCAGCATTTT.

This clonotype occurred many times. J is TRBJ2-3 and V is TRBV15, with D perhaps matching TRBD2 (6 bases). Per the germline V gene, CDR1 is LNHNV and CDR2 is YYDKDF (reference sequence). This CDR3 has 15 residues. Trimming cost V 8 bases and J 0 bases, with 15 bases left between them. The CDR3 region has the DNA TGTGCCACCGGGACGGGTAGCGGTAGCACAGATACGCAGTATTTT. Translating gives CATGTGSGSTDTQYF.

In its sample, this clonotype was seen many times. The chain has TRBV6-6 and TRBJ2-3, with unresolved D. The CDR3 extends over 15 amino acids. Germline CDR1 reads MNHNY; CDR2 reads SVGAGI (reference sequence). Trimming removed 5 bases from V and 4 bases from J, with 16 bases in between. The CDR3 region has the DNA TGTGCCAGCAGTACCCCACGCCCCGGCGCAGATACGCAGTATTTT. It translates to CASSTPRPGADTQYF.

This clonotype occurred many times. This rearrangement joins TRBV6-6 to TRBJ2-1, with D unclear. Trimming stripped 8 bases from V and 9 bases from J, with 11 bases between. The CDR3 is 11 amino acids. In germline, CDR1 is MNHNY, CDR2 SVGAGI (reference sequence). The DNA for the CDR3 is TGTGCCAGCGGGATCCACGCTGAGCAGTTCTTC. Its translation is CASGIHAEQFF.

This clonotype was recorded many times. The chain uses TRBV18 and TRBJ2-7; maybe TRBD1 (5 bases). The CDR3 has 14 residues. Trimming cost V 6 bases and J 0 bases, with 12 bases left between them. Germline V gene data show CDR1 as KGHSH and CDR2 as LQKENI. The CDR3 bases are TGTGCCAGCTCGACGACAGCGAGCTCCTACGAGCAGTACTTC. Its protein is CASSTTASSYEQYF. Using reference TRBV18 and TRBJ2-7 for the parts outside the CDR3, the full variable domain is NAGVMQNPRHLVRRRGQEARLRCSPMKGHSHVYWYRQLPEEGLKFMVYLQKENIIDESGMPKERFSAEFPKEGPSILRIQQVVRGDSAAYFCASSTTASSYEQYFGPGTRLTVT.

The sample holds many counts of this clonotype. V gene TRBV12-3 or TRBV12-4 combines with J gene TRBJ1-6, with D hard to call. The CDR3 is 12 residues long. V lost 6 bases and J 13 bases, leaving 13 bases between the germline ends. The CDR3 coding sequence is TGTGCCAGCAGGACCCGGGATGGCCCCCTCCACTTT. It is translated as CASRTRDGPLHF.

The CDR3 sequence is CASSQGLGWGYEQYF. The CDR3 DNA is TGTGCCAGCAGTCAAGGACTAGGGTGGGGCTACGAGCAGTACTTC. V and J are TRBV12-3 or TRBV12-4 and TRBJ2-7, with 7 bases aligning to TRBD2. The CDR3 has 15 residues. Unmatched junction bases numbered 10, after V lost 5 bases and J lost 3 bases.

The rearrangement uses TRBV11-2 and TRBJ2-7; possibly TRBD1 for D (7 bases). V dropped 5 bases and J dropped 11 bases, with 22 bases sitting between them. Germline lookup yields CDR1 SGHAT and CDR2 FQNNGV. The CDR3 extends over 14 amino acids. The CDR3: CASSLLGGTEDKYF. For the CDR3, the DNA is TGTGCCAGCAGCCTTTTAGGGGGGACAGAGGACAAGTACTTC.